Following are 5 T cell receptor beta chains from one sample sequenced in a study of blood T cell repertoires in COVID-19 (TCRdb year 2020). The library was made by the immunoSEQ multiplex PCR assay. Entries here come from immuneACCESS through TCRdb and include only in-frame sequences with V and J called. Some clones fail to appear in such tables; in the studies checked, an unresolved V gene covers under half of the shortfall, and the cause of the remainder is unknown. This sample lists about 23,000 clones; approximately 90% were detected once. Around 12% of the sample comes from the top ten. The sequenced sample was peripheral blood. Every receptor here comes from a woman of 80 years or more with active or convalescent COVID-19.

The gene calls are TRBV29-1 and TRBJ1-1, with 11 bases aligning to TRBD1. Germline V gene data show CDR1 as SQVTM and CDR2 as ANQGSEA. The CDR3 is 14 amino acids. J lost 1 base, V lost 4 bases, and 2 bases had no gene match. The CDR3 DNA sequence: TGCAGCGTTGGAGGGACAGGGGGGAACACTGAAGCTTTCTTT. Its translation: CSVGGTGGNTEAFF.

Here the CDR3 reads CASSTTGATYNEQFF. The CDR3 DNA reads as TGTGCCAGCAGCACGACAGGAGCCACCTACAATGAGCAGTTCTTC. The V and J genes are TRBV11-2 and TRBJ2-1; a possible D gene is TRBD1 (6 bases). V was shortened by 5 bases and J by 2 bases, with 13 bases between the two germline ends. CDR1 and CDR2 (germline): SGHAT, FQNNGV. The CDR3 covers 15 residues.

The CDR3 coding sequence is TGTGCCAGCAGGGAGACAGACTACGAGCAGTACTTC. Amino acid sequence: CASRETDYEQYF. The gene calls are TRBV2 and TRBJ2-7; perhaps TRBD1 as D (5 bases). V was trimmed by 6 bases and J by 3 bases, leaving 9 bases between them. CDR3 length: 12 amino acids. Germline CDR1 SNHLY, CDR2 FYNNEI.

The rearrangement links TRBV3-1 (or the pseudogene TRBV3-2) to TRBJ2-1, with 13 bases identical to TRBD2. V trimming: 0 bases; J trimming: 2 bases; junction bases outside the gene matches: 4. Germline V gene sequence: CDR1 LGHDT, CDR2 YNNKEL (reference sequence). This CDR3 is 18 amino acids long. DNA for the CDR3: TGTGCCAGCAGCCAAGATCTTACTAGCGGGAGGGCCTACAATGAGCAGTTCTTC. Translation gives CASSQDLTSGRAYNEQFF.

The V gene is TRBV30, the J gene TRBJ1-2; D ambiguous. The CDR3 runs 13 residues. Trimming removed 1 base at V and 0 bases at J, with 6 bases between. The germline V gene has CDR1 GTSNPN and CDR2 SVGIG (reference sequence). In DNA, the CDR3 is TGTGCCTGGAGTGCTTATGCTAACTATGGCTACACCTTC. This codes for CAWSAYANYGYTF.